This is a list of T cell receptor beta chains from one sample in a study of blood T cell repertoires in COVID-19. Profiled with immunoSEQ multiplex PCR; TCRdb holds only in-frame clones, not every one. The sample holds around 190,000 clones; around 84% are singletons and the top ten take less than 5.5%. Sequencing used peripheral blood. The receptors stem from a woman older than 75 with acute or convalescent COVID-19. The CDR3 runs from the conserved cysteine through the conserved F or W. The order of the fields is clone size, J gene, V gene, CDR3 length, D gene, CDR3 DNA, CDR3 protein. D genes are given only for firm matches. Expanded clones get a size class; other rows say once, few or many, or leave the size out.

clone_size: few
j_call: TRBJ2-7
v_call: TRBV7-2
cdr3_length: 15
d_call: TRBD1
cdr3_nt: TGTGCCAGCAGCTACAGGACAGGGGGCGGGTACGAGCAGTACTTC
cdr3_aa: CASSYRTGGGYEQYF

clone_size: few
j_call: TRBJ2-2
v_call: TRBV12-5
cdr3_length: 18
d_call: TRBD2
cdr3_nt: TGTGCTAGTGGTTTGGTACGGGACGGGAGGGCGAACACCGGGGAGCTGTTTTTT
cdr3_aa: CASGLVRDGRANTGELFF

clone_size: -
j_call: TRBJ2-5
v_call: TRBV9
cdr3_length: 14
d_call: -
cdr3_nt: TGTGCCAGCAGCGTAGGGGGAGTCCAAGAGACCCAGTACTTC
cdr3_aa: CASSVGGVQETQYF

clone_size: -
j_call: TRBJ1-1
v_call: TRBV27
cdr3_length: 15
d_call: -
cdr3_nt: TGTGCCAGCAGTTTGTATCTCAGGGGGAACACTGAAGCTTTCTTT
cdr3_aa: CASSLYLRGNTEAFF

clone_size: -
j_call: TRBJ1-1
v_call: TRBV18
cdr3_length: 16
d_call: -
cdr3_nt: TGTGCCAGCTCACCATCGGCCCAACCAAGAGGAACTGAAGCTTTCTTT
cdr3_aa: CASSPSAQPRGTEAFF

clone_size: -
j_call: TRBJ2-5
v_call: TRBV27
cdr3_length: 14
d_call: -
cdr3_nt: TGTGCCAGCAGTTTATCCAGGGGTTGGGAGACCCAGTACTTC
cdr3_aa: CASSLSRGWETQYF

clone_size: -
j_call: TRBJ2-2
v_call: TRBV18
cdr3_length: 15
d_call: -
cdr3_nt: TGTGCCAGCTCACCTCAGGGGATGAACACCGGGGAGCTGTTTTTT
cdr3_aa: CASSPQGMNTGELFF

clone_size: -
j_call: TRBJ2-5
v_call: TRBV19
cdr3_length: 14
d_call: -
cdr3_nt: TGTGCCAGCCGTGGGATTAGCGTCGAAGAGACCCAGTACTTC
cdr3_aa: CASRGISVEETQYF

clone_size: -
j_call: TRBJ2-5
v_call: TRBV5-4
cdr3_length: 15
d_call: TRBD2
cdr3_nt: TGTGCCAGCAGCTCCCTTGAGGCGGGGGGAGAGACCCAGTACTTC
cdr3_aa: CASSSLEAGGETQYF

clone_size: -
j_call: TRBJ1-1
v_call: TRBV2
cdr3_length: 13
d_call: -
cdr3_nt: TGTGCCAGCAGTGTTGACCGGGGCACTGAAGCTTTCTTT
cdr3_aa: CASSVDRGTEAFF

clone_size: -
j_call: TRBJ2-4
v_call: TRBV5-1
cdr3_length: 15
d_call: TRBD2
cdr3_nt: TGCGCCAGCAGCCGGTTAGCGGGAGCCAAAAACATTCAGTACTTC
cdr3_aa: CASSRLAGAKNIQYF

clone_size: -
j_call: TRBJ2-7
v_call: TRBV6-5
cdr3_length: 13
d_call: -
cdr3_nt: TGTGCCAGCAGATCCTCAGGGTCAAGGGAGCAGTACTTC
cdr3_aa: CASRSSGSREQYF

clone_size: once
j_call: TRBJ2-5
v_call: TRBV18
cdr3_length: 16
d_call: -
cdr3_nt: TGTGCCAGCTCACCAGCCGTCCAGGGGATCCCCACGGCCCAGTACTTC
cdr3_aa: CASSPAVQGIPTAQYF

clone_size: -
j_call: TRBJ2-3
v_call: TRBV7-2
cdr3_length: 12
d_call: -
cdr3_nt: TGTGCCAGCAGCCAGGCACGCGATACGCAGTATTTT
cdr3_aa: CASSQARDTQYF

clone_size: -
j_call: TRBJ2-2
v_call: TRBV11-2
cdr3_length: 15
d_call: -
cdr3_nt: TGTGCCAGCAGCTTCGGTAGCGGGAACACCGGGGAGCTGTTTTTT
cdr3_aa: CASSFGSGNTGELFF

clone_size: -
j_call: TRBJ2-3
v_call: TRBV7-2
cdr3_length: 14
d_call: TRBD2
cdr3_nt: TGTGCCAGCAGCTTAGGGACTAGCGCAGATACGCAGTATTTT
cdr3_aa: CASSLGTSADTQYF

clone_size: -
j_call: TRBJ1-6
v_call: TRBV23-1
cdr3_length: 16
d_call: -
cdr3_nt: TGCGCCAGCAGTCGCGGAGACAGGTACTATAATTCACCCCTCCACTTT
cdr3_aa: CASSRGDRYYNSPLHF

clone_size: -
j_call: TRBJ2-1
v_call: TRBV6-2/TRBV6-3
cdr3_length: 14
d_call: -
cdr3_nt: TGTGCCAGCAGTTACCTCCGGAGTTACAATGAGCAGTTCTTC
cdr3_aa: CASSYLRSYNEQFF

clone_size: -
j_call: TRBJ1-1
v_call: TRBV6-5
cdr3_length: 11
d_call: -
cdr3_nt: TGTGCCAGCATAAAGCGGGATGAAGCTTTCTTT
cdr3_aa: CASIKRDEAFF

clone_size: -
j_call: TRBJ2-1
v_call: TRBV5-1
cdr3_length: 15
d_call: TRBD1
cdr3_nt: TGCGCCAGCAGCTCGGGACAGGGCAGCAGGAATGAGCAGTTCTTC
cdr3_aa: CASSSGQGSRNEQFF

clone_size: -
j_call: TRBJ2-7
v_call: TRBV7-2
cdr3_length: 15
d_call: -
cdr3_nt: TGTGCCAGCAGCTTAAGCAGGGGACCGATCTACGAGCAGTACTTC
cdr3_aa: CASSLSRGPIYEQYF

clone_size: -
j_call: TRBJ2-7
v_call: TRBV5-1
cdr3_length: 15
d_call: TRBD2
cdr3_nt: TGCGCCAGCAGCCTCATAGCGGGACTTTCCTACGAGCAGTACTTC
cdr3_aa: CASSLIAGLSYEQYF

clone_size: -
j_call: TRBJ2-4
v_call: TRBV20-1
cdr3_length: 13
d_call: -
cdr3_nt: TGCAGTGCTAGTGTCCTAGCCAAAAACATTCAGTACTTC
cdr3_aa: CSASVLAKNIQYF

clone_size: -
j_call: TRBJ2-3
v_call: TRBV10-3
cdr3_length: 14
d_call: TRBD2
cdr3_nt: TGTGCCATCAGTGTACGGGAGGGAGGAGATACGCAGTATTTT
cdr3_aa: CAISVREGGDTQYF

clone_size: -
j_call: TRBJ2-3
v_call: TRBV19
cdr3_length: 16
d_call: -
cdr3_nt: TGTGCCAGTAGTGGCCTCACGGCAGGGGGCACAGATACGCAGTATTTT
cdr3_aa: CASSGLTAGGTDTQYF

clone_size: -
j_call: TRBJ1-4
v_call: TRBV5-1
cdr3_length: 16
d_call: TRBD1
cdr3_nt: TGCGCCAGCAGCTTGGGACAGGGAGTAACTAATGAAAAACTGTTTTTT
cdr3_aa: CASSLGQGVTNEKLFF

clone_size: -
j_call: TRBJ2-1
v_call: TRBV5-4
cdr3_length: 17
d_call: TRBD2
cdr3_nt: TGTGCCAGCAGCTTGGGACTAGCGGGACCTGGGGACAATGAGCAGTTCTTC
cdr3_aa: CASSLGLAGPGDNEQFF

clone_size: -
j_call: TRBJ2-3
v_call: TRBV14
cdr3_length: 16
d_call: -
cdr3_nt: TGTGCCAGCAGCCAAGAATCCGGGAGCGCCACAGATACGCAGTATTTT
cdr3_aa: CASSQESGSATDTQYF

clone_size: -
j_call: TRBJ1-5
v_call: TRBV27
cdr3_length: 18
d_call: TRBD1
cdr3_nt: TGTGCCAGCAGTCCCGTCGGGGCCGGGACAGACCGAATACAGCCCCAGCATTTT
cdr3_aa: CASSPVGAGTDRIQPQHF

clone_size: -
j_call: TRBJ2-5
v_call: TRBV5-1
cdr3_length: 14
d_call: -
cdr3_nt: TGCGCCAGCAGCTGGGCCGTGTCGGGGGAGACCCAGTACTTC
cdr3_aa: CASSWAVSGETQYF

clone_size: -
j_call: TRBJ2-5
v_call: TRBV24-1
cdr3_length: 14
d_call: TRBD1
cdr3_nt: TGTGCCACCAGTGCCGGGACAGGGAAAGAGACCCAGTACTTC
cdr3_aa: CATSAGTGKETQYF

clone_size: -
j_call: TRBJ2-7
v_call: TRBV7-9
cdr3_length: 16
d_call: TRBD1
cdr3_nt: TGTGCCAGCAGCTTTGCAACGGGGACAGCCTCCTACGAGCAGTACTTC
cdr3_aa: CASSFATGTASYEQYF

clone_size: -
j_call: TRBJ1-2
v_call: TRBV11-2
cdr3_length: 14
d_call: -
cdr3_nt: TGTGCCAGCAGCAGAATACAGGCCGGCTATGGCTACACCTTC
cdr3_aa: CASSRIQAGYGYTF

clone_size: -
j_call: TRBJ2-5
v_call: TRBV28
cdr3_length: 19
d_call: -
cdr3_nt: TGTGCCAGCAGTTTCTTTCTACATGGAGGGGGGAGGGATCAAGAGACCCAGTACTTC
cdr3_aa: CASSFFLHGGGRDQETQYF

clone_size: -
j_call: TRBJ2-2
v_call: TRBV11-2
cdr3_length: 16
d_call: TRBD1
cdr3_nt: TGTGCCAGCAGCCCCCCGGACAGGGGGCAAACCGGGGAGCTGTTTTTT
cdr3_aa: CASSPPDRGQTGELFF

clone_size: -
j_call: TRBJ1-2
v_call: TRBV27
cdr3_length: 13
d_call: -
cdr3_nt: TGTGCCAGCAGTCCCCGAACAGGCTATGGCTACACCTTC
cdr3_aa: CASSPRTGYGYTF

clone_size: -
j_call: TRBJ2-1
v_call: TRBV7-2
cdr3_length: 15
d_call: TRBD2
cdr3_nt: TGTGCCAGCAGCCCCAGGACTAGCGGATACAATGAGCAGTTCTTC
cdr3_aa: CASSPRTSGYNEQFF

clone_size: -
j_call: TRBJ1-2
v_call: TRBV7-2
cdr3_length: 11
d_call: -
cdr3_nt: TGTGCCAGCAGACTGTTGGATGGCTACACCTTC
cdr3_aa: CASRLLDGYTF

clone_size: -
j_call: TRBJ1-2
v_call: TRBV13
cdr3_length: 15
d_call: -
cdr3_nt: TGTGCCAGCAGCTTCCGACAGCCATCTTACTATGGCTACACCTTC
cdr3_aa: CASSFRQPSYYGYTF

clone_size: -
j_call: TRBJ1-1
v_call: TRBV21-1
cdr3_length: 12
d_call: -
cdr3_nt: TGTGCCAGACAGGATAGGGACACTGAAGCTTTCTTT
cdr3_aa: CARQDRDTEAFF

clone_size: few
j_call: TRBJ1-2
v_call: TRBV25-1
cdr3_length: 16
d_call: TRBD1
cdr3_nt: TGTGCCAGCAGTGAATTTGGCGGACAGGGCAACTATGGCTACACCTTC
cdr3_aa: CASSEFGGQGNYGYTF

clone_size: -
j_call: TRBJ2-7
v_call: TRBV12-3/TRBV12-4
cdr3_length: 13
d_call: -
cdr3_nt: TGTGCCAGCAGTGCTGGACAGCCCTACGAGCAGTACTTC
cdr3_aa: CASSAGQPYEQYF

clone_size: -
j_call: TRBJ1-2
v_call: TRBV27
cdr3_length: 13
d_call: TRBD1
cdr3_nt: TGTGCCAGCAGTTTCACAGGGGTAGCCGGCTACACCTTC
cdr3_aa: CASSFTGVAGYTF

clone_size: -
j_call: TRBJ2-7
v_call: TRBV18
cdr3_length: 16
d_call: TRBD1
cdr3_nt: TGTGCCAGCTCGCCTCGGGACAGCCAATTGGCGTACGAGCAGTACTTC
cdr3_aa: CASSPRDSQLAYEQYF

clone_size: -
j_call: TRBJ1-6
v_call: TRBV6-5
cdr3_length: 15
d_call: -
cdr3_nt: TGTGCCAGCAGTTACCGGCTGGGAGATCGTACACCCCTCCACTTT
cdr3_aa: CASSYRLGDRTPLHF

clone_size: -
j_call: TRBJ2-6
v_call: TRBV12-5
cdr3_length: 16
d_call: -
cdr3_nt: TGTGCTAGTGGTTTGATTAGGGGGTCTGGGGCCAACGTCCTGACTTTC
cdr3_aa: CASGLIRGSGANVLTF

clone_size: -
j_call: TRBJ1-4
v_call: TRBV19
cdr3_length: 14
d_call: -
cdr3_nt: TGTGCCAGTAGTATTGGGGCCGAAGACGGAAAACTGTTTTTT
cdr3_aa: CASSIGAEDGKLFF

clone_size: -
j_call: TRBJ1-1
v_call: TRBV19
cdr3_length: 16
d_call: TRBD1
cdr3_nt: TGTGCCAGTAGTATGACGGGTCCCAGGGGGCCGACTGAAGCTTTCTTT
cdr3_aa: CASSMTGPRGPTEAFF

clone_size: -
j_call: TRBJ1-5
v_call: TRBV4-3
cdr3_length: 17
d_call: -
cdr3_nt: TGCGCCAGCAGCCAAGAACCCTCAGGGGCCCGCAATCAGCCCCAGCATTTT
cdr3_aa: CASSQEPSGARNQPQHF

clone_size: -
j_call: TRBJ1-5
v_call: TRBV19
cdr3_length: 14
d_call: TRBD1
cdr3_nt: TGTGCCAGCGAAAACAGGGGGCGAGAGCAGCCCCAGCATTTT
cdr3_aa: CASENRGREQPQHF

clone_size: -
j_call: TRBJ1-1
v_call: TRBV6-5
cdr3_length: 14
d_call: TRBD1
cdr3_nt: TGTGCCAGCAAGAGACAGGGTCTGAACACTGAAGCTTTCTTT
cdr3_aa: CASKRQGLNTEAFF

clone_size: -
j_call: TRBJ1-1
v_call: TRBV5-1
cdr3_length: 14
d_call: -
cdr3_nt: TGCGCCAGCAGCTTGGATAGCGCGGGCACTGAAGCTTTCTTT
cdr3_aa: CASSLDSAGTEAFF

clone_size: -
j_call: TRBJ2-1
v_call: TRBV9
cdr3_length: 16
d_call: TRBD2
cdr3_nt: TGTGCCAGCAGCGAAACCGGGACTATCAGCTACAATGAGCAGTTCTTC
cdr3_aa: CASSETGTISYNEQFF

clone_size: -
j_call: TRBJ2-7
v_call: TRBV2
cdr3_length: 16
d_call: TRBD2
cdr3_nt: TGTGCCAGCAGTGAATTAGGGCTAGCGGGATTCTACGAGCAGTACTTC
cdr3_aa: CASSELGLAGFYEQYF

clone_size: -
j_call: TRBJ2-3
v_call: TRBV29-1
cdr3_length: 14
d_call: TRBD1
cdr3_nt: TGCAGCGTTGTGCGTCAGGGGGCGACGAGGACGCAGTATTTT
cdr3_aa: CSVVRQGATRTQYF

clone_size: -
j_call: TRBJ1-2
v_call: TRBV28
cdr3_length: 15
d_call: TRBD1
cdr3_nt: TGTGCCAGCAGCCGAAACAGGGGCCGACGCTATGGCTACACCTTC
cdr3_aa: CASSRNRGRRYGYTF